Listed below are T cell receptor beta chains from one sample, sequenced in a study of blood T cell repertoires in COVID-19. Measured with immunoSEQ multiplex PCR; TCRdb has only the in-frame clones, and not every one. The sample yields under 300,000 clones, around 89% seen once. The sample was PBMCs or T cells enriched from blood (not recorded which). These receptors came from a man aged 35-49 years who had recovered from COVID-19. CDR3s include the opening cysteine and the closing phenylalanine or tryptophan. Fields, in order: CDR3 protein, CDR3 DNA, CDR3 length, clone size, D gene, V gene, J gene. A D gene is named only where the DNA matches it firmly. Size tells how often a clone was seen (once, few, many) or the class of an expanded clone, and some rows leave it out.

CASSRTGSEQYF	TGTGCCAGCAGCCGGACAGGGTCCGAGCAGTACTTC	12	.	TRBD1	TRBV6-5	TRBJ2-7
CASRNGNSNQPQHF	TGTGCCAGCAGGAACGGGAATAGCAATCAGCCCCAGCATTTT	14	.	.	TRBV6-5	TRBJ1-5
CASSLGPTGNTEAFF	TGTGCCAGCAGCTTAGGCCCTACAGGGAACACTGAAGCTTTCTTT	15	.	.	TRBV11-2	TRBJ1-1
CSVGTDYEQYF	TGCAGCGTGGGGACAGACTACGAGCAGTACTTC	11	.	TRBD1	TRBV29-1	TRBJ2-7
CASSRLAATYEQYF	TGTGCCAGCAGCCGTCTGGCGGCCACCTACGAGCAGTACTTC	14	few	.	TRBV7-8	TRBJ2-7
CASSGTSRRAEAFF	TGTGCCAGCAGCGGCACCTCCAGGAGGGCTGAAGCTTTCTTT	14	.	.	TRBV3-1/TRBV3-2	TRBJ1-1
CASSLAAGGRADTEAFF	TGTGCCAGCAGTTTAGCGGCAGGGGGTCGGGCGGACACTGAAGCTTTCTTT	17	.	TRBD1	TRBV27	TRBJ1-1
CASSVGSEETQYF	TGTGCCAGCAGCGTAGGGTCCGAGGAGACCCAGTACTTC	13	.	.	TRBV9	TRBJ2-5
CASTQRTSPSDTQYF	TGTGCCAGCACCCAAAGGACTAGCCCCTCGGATACGCAGTATTTT	15	.	TRBD2	TRBV7-2	TRBJ2-3
CASSVRGTATNEKLFF	TGTGCCAGCAGCGTACGGGGGACCGCAACTAATGAAAAACTGTTTTTT	16	.	.	TRBV9	TRBJ1-4
CASTRGGSRRGSGANVLTF	TGTGCCAGTACCCGAGGGGGCTCTCGTCGTGGTTCTGGGGCCAACGTCCTGACTTTC	19	.	TRBD1	TRBV19	TRBJ2-6
CASGLAGGAGELFF	TGTGCCAGCGGACTAGCGGGAGGTGCCGGGGAGCTGTTTTTT	14	.	TRBD2	TRBV25-1	TRBJ2-2
CASSSRQGVDEQYF	TGTGCCAGCAGCTCGAGACAGGGCGTGGACGAGCAGTACTTC	14	.	TRBD1	TRBV7-9	TRBJ2-7
CASSQETGSGQPQHF	TGCGCCAGCAGCCAAGAGACAGGGTCCGGACAGCCCCAGCATTTT	15	.	TRBD1	TRBV4-1	TRBJ1-5
CASSQGFSGGGNYGYTF	TGTGCCAGCAGCCAAGGTTTCTCCGGGGGAGGGAACTATGGCTACACCTTC	17	.	.	TRBV3-1/TRBV3-2	TRBJ1-2
CASSEWGQGVQLEQYF	TGTGCCAGCAGTGAATGGGGACAGGGGGTGCAACTGGAGCAGTACTTC	16	.	TRBD1	TRBV6-1	TRBJ2-7
CAISEWQVSTDTQYF	TGTGCCATCAGTGAGTGGCAGGTCAGCACAGATACGCAGTATTTT	15	.	.	TRBV10-3	TRBJ2-3
CASSHAGLNSYEQYF	TGTGCCAGCAGCCATGCCGGACTCAACTCCTACGAGCAGTACTTC	15	.	.	TRBV4-2	TRBJ2-7
CASSAPGQLIDTQYF	TGTGCCAGCAGCGCCCCGGGACAGTTAATCGATACGCAGTATTTT	15	.	TRBD1	TRBV9	TRBJ2-3
CASSRGTANQPQHF	TGTGCCAGCAGCCGCGGGACAGCAAATCAGCCCCAGCATTTT	14	.	TRBD1	TRBV9	TRBJ1-5
CASSPVDSSGNTIYF	TGTGCCAGCTCACCGGTGGACAGCTCTGGAAACACCATATATTTT	15	.	.	TRBV18	TRBJ1-3
CASGLVRDRVSNQPQHF	TGTGCTAGTGGTTTGGTAAGGGACAGGGTTAGCAATCAGCCCCAGCATTTT	17	.	TRBD1	TRBV12-5	TRBJ1-5
CASSPGLATGETQYF	TGTGCCAGCAGTCCGGGACTAGCAACTGGTGAGACCCAGTACTTC	15	.	TRBD2	TRBV2	TRBJ2-5
CASRIFSGGAYEQYF	TGTGCCAGCAGGATCTTTAGCGGGGGGGCGTACGAGCAGTACTTC	15	once	TRBD2	TRBV2	TRBJ2-7
CASSHRTSGISSYNEQFF	TGCGCCAGCAGCCACCGGACTAGCGGGATAAGCTCCTACAATGAGCAGTTCTTC	18	.	TRBD2	TRBV4-3	TRBJ2-1
CASSDSGTGEQYF	TGTGCCAGCAGTGACTCCGGGACAGGGGAACAGTACTTC	13	.	TRBD1	TRBV28	TRBJ2-7
CASSPDRGRGETQYF	TGTGCCAGCAGTCCGGACAGGGGACGCGGGGAGACCCAGTACTTC	15	once	TRBD1	TRBV28	TRBJ2-5
CASSGEIGYSNQPQHF	TGTGCCAGTAGTGGAGAAATCGGGTATAGCAATCAGCCCCAGCATTTT	16	.	.	TRBV19	TRBJ1-5
CASTSEYLEEAFF	TGTGCCAGCACCTCCGAGTACCTCGAGGAAGCTTTCTTT	13	few	.	TRBV2	TRBJ1-1
CSVRWANTEAFF	TGCAGCGTTAGGTGGGCAAACACTGAAGCTTTCTTT	12	.	.	TRBV29-1	TRBJ1-1
CASSKDNGATNEKLFF	TGTGCCAGCAGCAAAGACAACGGAGCAACTAATGAAAAACTGTTTTTT	16	.	.	TRBV21-1	TRBJ1-4
CASSLGRGNEQFF	TGTGCCAGCAGCTTGGGACGGGGAAATGAGCAGTTCTTC	13	.	.	TRBV5-4	TRBJ2-1
CASSLSYLYGYTF	TGTGCCAGCAGCTTGTCCTATTTGTATGGCTACACCTTC	13	few	.	TRBV11-3	TRBJ1-2
CASFPGGGHDEQYF	TGTGCCAGCTTCCCGGGCGGGGGCCACGACGAGCAGTACTTC	14	.	.	TRBV21-1	TRBJ2-7
CASSSRTGADGELFF	TGTGCCAGCAGCTCACGGACAGGGGCAGACGGGGAGCTGTTTTTT	15	.	TRBD1	TRBV7-9	TRBJ2-2
CASSQTGTGLNTNEKLFF	TGTGCCAGCAGCCAAACCGGGACAGGGCTTAATACTAATGAAAAACTGTTTTTT	18	few	TRBD1	TRBV7-9	TRBJ1-4
CASSRTSGGAGPTQYF	TGTGCCAGCAGCCGGACTAGCGGGGGGGCGGGACCTACGCAGTATTTT	16	.	TRBD2	TRBV4-2	TRBJ2-3
CASSSFGRRHEQFF	TGTGCCAGCAGCTCTTTCGGGCGGAGGCATGAGCAGTTCTTC	14	.	.	TRBV11-2	TRBJ2-1
CASSLDSSGGTDTQYF	TGCGCCAGCAGCTTGGATTCCAGCGGGGGCACAGATACGCAGTATTTT	16	.	TRBD2	TRBV5-1	TRBJ2-3
CAWTPGQSGYEQYF	TGTGCCTGGACCCCGGGACAGTCGGGCTACGAGCAGTACTTC	14	.	TRBD1	TRBV30	TRBJ2-7
CASSLLRSGGTEAFF	TGTGCCAGCAGCTTATTACGGTCAGGGGGGACTGAAGCTTTCTTT	15	.	TRBD1	TRBV7-2	TRBJ1-1
CASRNATEDTLQETQYF	TGTGCCAGCAGGAATGCCACCGAGGACACCCTGCAAGAGACCCAGTACTTC	17	once	.	TRBV3-1/TRBV3-2	TRBJ2-5
CASSLSTGMDEAFF	TGTGCCAGCTCACTCTCGACAGGGATGGATGAAGCTTTCTTT	14	.	TRBD1	TRBV18	TRBJ1-1
CASREEVGLAGPYEDTQYF	TGTGCCAGCAGGGAAGAGGTAGGACTAGCGGGTCCCTATGAAGATACGCAGTATTTT	19	.	TRBD2	TRBV9	TRBJ2-3
CASSPNPGTSGGPFYEQYF	TGTGCCAGCAGCCCGAACCCGGGGACTAGCGGGGGTCCCTTCTACGAGCAGTACTTC	19	.	TRBD2	TRBV5-4	TRBJ2-7
CASSPDSTLRGPSGNTIYF	TGTGCCAGCAGCCCAGACTCCACCCTGAGAGGCCCCTCTGGAAACACCATATATTTT	19	.	.	TRBV3-1/TRBV3-2	TRBJ1-3
CASSKATGYSGNTIYF	TGTGCCAGCAGCAAAGCGACAGGTTACTCTGGAAACACCATATATTTT	16	.	.	TRBV21-1	TRBJ1-3
CASSSGQDNEKLFF	TGTGCCAGCTCGTCGGGACAGGATAATGAAAAACTGTTTTTT	14	.	TRBD1	TRBV18	TRBJ1-4
CASSIDSQGEKLFF	TGTGCCAGTAGTATAGATTCACAGGGGGAAAAACTGTTTTTT	14	.	TRBD1	TRBV19	TRBJ1-4
CASSDRESQPQHF	TGTGCCAGCAGTGATAGGGAGAGTCAGCCCCAGCATTTT	13	.	.	TRBV6-1	TRBJ1-5
CASSEEGQIANSPLHF	TGTGCCAGCAGTGAAGAGGGACAGATCGCTAATTCACCCCTCCACTTT	16	.	TRBD1	TRBV6-4	TRBJ1-6